This T cell receptor (beta chain) was identified in a study of cytomegalovirus exposure and HLA in healthy donors. Study information: Among about 179 million T cells, an earlier analysis found roughly 100 million unique TCR beta sequences. Broader study findings: Among TCR beta chains of equal frequency, HLA-associated ones were more clonally expanded in a later analysis. Serostatus for CMV was the only available immune exposure information.

With regard to this clone: Antigen: not known.

The ends lost 3 bases at V and 5 bases at J; junction bases unmatched: 8. Germline V gene sequence: CDR1 GTSNPN, CDR2 SVGIG (reference sequence). This CDR3 region has 15 residues. The PCR employed 60 Vbeta primers together with 13 Jbeta primers. Using immunoSEQ multiplex PCR, the repertoire was profiled, and TCRdb retains in-frame clones only, with some absent. The sample includes 90,000 to 120,000 clones, about 74% seen only once; the top ten take approximately 4.3%. This chain links TRBV30 with TRBJ2-4; TRBD1 matches 9 bases. The sequence was collected from a woman under 30 in good health and CMV-seropositive. Sequenced input: PBMCs. The CDR3 loop is CAWSGQGSLENIQYF. CDR3 nucleotides: TGTGCCTGGAGCGGACAGGGGTCACTGGAAAACATTCAGTACTTC.